Following are 20 T cell receptor beta chains from one sample sequenced in a study of shared clonotypes between healthy human individuals. Positively selected for CCR7, the CD45RO-negative cells used as naive CD8 cells excluded terminally differentiated effector memory CD45RA+ cells. This table comes from immunoSEQ multiplex PCR, and its TCRdb copy is limited to in-frame clones, with some not included. Of a few million clones in the sample, roughly 95% are singletons; the top ten hold around 1.8%. The sequenced sample was naive CD8+ T cells from PBMCs. The source is a young man in good health. Some clones in this sample may be carry-over from other donors' samples.

This clone was found once. V gene TRBV2 combines with J gene TRBJ2-7; 9 nucleotides agree with TRBD2. This CDR3 contains 16 residues. Germline-derived CDR1 and CDR2 are SNHLY and FYNNEI. The ends lost 7 bases at V and 0 bases at J; junction bases unmatched: 10. The CDR3 sequence: CASNKKGLATSYEQYF. The DNA of the CDR3 is TGTGCCAGCAACAAGAAAGGACTAGCGACCTCCTACGAGCAGTACTTC.

The chain has TRBV29-1 and TRBJ1-6, with D uncertain. Germline CDR1 and CDR2: SQVTM and ANQGSEA. V was trimmed by 4 bases and J by 4 bases, leaving 8 bases between them. This CDR3 has 13 residues. The CDR3 spells CSVAGEYNSPLHF. CDR3 DNA: TGCAGCGTTGCGGGAGAGTATAATTCACCCCTCCACTTT. The full variable domain, rest sourced from reference TRBV29-1 and TRBJ1-6, is SAVISQKPSRDICQRGTSLTIQCQVDSQVTMMFWYRQQPGQSLTLIATANQGSEATYESGFVIDKFPISRPNLTFSTLTVSNMSPEDSSIYLCSVAGEYNSPLHFGNGTRLTVT.

This chain joins TRBV28 and TRBJ1-5; TRBD1 matches at 8 bases. Losses at the gene ends were 3 bases for V and 9 bases for J; bases not matched to a gene: 7. Germline assignment: CDR1 MDHEN and CDR2 SYDVKM. The CDR3 runs to 14 residues. CDR3 in amino acids: CASSFGQGLLPQHF. In DNA form, the CDR3 reads TGTGCCAGCAGTTTTGGACAGGGCCTCCTGCCCCAGCATTTT.

The chain joins TRBV5-1 to TRBJ2-7, with TRBD1 matching 7 bases. V shed 3 bases and J 3 bases; nucleotides not matched to a gene: 9. CDR1 and CDR2 (germline): SGHRS, YFSETQ. The CDR3 is 15 residues long. The CDR3 coding sequence is TGCGCCAGCAGCTACGCCGGGACAGAGGGCTACGAGCAGTACTTC. Amino acid sequence: CASSYAGTEGYEQYF.

As to this clone: One end of the junction does not line up with germline, which may come from a read error. The chain has TRBV4-1 and TRBJ1-2; D is perhaps TRBD1 (5 bases). This CDR3 is 15 amino acids long. Germline CDR1 reads MGHRA; CDR2 reads YSYEKL. CDR3 residues: CASNQGAGDGYGYTF. The CDR3, as DNA: TGCGCCAGCAACCAAGGCGCGGGGGACGGATATGGCTACACCTTC.

The J gene is TRBJ2-2, the V gene TRBV19; D unclear. Between the trimmed V and J ends, which lost 6 bases and 7 bases, there was a span of 9 bases. The germline gives CDR1 LNHDA, CDR2 SQIVND (reference sequence). The CDR3 is made up of 12 amino acids. In DNA, the CDR3 is TGTGCCAGTAGCGGTCCGATCGGGGAGCTGTTTTTT. Its translation: CASSGPIGELFF.

The rearrangement uses TRBV27 and TRBJ2-3; 9 bases line up with TRBD2. V was clipped by 8 bases and J by 2 bases; unmatched bases: 11. The CDR3 runs to 16 residues. CDR1 is MNHEY and CDR2 is SMNVEV in the germline V gene (reference sequence). The CDR3 loop is CASRRGGTPNTDTQYF. The CDR3 DNA reads TGTGCCAGCCGGCGGGGGGGGACTCCAAACACAGATACGCAGTATTTT.

This sequence joins TRBV7-9 and TRBJ2-7, with 7 bases matching TRBD1. The V gene end was trimmed by 4 bases and the J gene end by 4 bases; junction bases not matched to a gene: 7. The length of the CDR3 is 14 residues. CDR1 is SEHNR and CDR2 is FQNEAQ in the germline V gene (reference sequence). The CDR3 loop is CASSSGQWDYEQYF. The CDR3 DNA sequence: TGTGCCAGCAGCTCGGGACAGTGGGATTACGAGCAGTACTTC.

The chain combines TRBV23-1 with TRBJ1-4; TRBD1 agrees at 7 bases. TRBV23-1 is an ORF, with its function uncertain. V shed 2 bases, J shed 8 bases, and the junction held 11 bases outside the gene matches. The CDR3 consists of 16 residues. The CDR3 is CASSQTGTATGEKLFF. The CDR3 nucleotides read TGCGCCAGCAGTCAAACCGGGACAGCCACTGGGGAAAAACTGTTTTTT.

The chain links TRBV6-1 to TRBJ2-1; TRBD2 agrees at 8 bases. Germline V gives CDR1 MNHNS, CDR2 SASEGT. This CDR3 has 13 amino acids. J gave up 9 bases and V 9 bases, and 10 bases lay outside the gene matches. Here the CDR3 reads CASQYGRESEQFF. In DNA, the CDR3 is TGTGCCAGTCAATACGGGAGGGAGTCTGAGCAGTTCTTC.

The J gene is TRBJ2-1, the V gene TRBV7-6, with unresolved D. CDR1 SGHVS and CDR2 FNYEAQ come from the germline V gene. The CDR3 contains 14 residues. V lost 2 bases, J lost 8 bases, and 13 bases lay in between. This chain's CDR3 is CASSLLEGFYEQFF. The DNA of the CDR3 is TGTGCCAGCAGCTTATTAGAAGGTTTCTATGAGCAGTTCTTC.

Concerning this clone itself: The same CDR3 also results from other DNA sequences found in this sample. This chain joins TRBV27 and TRBJ2-7; TRBD1 agrees at 9 bases. Germline CDR1 MNHEY, CDR2 SMNVEV (reference sequence). Trimming at V came to 2 bases and at J to 2 bases, leaving 4 bases not matched to a gene. The CDR3 runs to 15 residues. CDR3 in DNA: TGTGCCAGCAGTTTAATCGGGACAGGGACCTACGAGCAGTACTTC. Protein product: CASSLIGTGTYEQYF.

This chain connects TRBV4-2 to TRBJ2-5; D may be TRBD2 (5 bases). The CDR3 length is 15 residues. The V end lost 4 bases, the J end lost 5 bases, and 17 bases lay between the germline ends. The germline V gene encodes CDR1 LGHNA and CDR2 YNFKEQ. This CDR3 is CASSPSPGRGETQYF. Written as DNA, the CDR3 is TGTGCCAGCAGCCCCTCGCCAGGCAGAGGGGAGACCCAGTACTTC.

V is TRBV28 and J is TRBJ2-3, with D possibly matching TRBD1 (5 bases). The CDR3 covers 17 residues. Germline assignment: CDR1 MDHEN and CDR2 SYDVKM. V lost 3 bases to trimming and J lost 5 bases, with 21 bases between them. The CDR3 DNA reads as TGTGCCAGCAGTTTGTACCTCCAGGGCCGCGAGATAGATACGCAGTATTTT. Translation: CASSLYLQGREIDTQYF.

The V and J genes are TRBV28 and TRBJ2-6; possible D gene TRBD1, 5 bases. Germline CDR1 is MDHEN and CDR2 is SYDVKM. The CDR3 runs 16 residues. V was trimmed by 5 bases and J by 0 bases, leaving 11 bases between them. Written as DNA, the CDR3 is TGTGCCAGCAGTCCCAGGGTGATCTCTGGGGCCAACGTCCTGACTTTC. It yields the protein CASSPRVISGANVLTF.

The chain uses TRBV6-1 and TRBJ1-1, with TRBD1 matching over 8 bases. Germline values: CDR1 MNHNS, CDR2 SASEGT. The CDR3 is 14 residues long. V lost 4 bases and J lost 5; bases outside the gene matches: 6. CDR3 nucleotide sequence: TGTGCCAGCAGTGGGCAGGGGGCTGGGACTGAAGCTTTCTTT. Translation: CASSGQGAGTEAFF.

V usage is TRBV28 and J usage is TRBJ2-7; 8 bases are a match to TRBD2. This CDR3 is 15 amino acids long. J was trimmed by 0 bases and V by 6 bases; bases with no gene match: 7. CDR1 MDHEN and CDR2 SYDVKM come from the germline V gene. CDR3 amino acids: CASRPSGLYSYEQYF. DNA for the CDR3: TGTGCCAGCAGGCCTAGCGGGCTCTACTCCTACGAGCAGTACTTC.

The CDR3 loop reads CAIDALRDRGAYEQYF. Here the CDR3 DNA reads TGTGCCATCGACGCTCTCAGGGACAGGGGGGCCTACGAGCAGTACTTC. V is TRBV2 and J is TRBJ2-7; 11 bases map to TRBD1. Germline V gene data show CDR1 as SNHLY and CDR2 as FYNNEI. There are 16 residues in the CDR3. V trimming: 10 bases; J trimming: 2 bases; junction bases outside the gene matches: 13.

V is TRBV6-1 and J is TRBJ1-1; perhaps TRBD1 as D (5 bases). Trimming cost V 0 bases and J 5 bases, with 10 bases left between them. Germline V gives CDR1 MNHNS, CDR2 SASEGT. The CDR3 has 14 amino acids. The CDR3 coding sequence is TGTGCCAGCAGTGAAGCCAGGGCGAGGACTGAAGCTTTCTTT. Residues: CASSEARARTEAFF.

The J gene is TRBJ2-4, the V gene TRBV9; 10 bases are shared with TRBD1. This CDR3 comprises 15 residues. Trimming took 2 bases from V and 6 from J; bases not matched to a gene: 5. Germline CDR1 is SGDLS and CDR2 is YYNGEE. The CDR3 DNA follows: TGTGCCAGCAGCGTGACAGGGGGCGCGATAAACATTCAGTACTTC. Protein: CASSVTGGAINIQYF.